This TCR beta chain was observed in a study of shared clonotypes between healthy human individuals. Notes on the study in general: Limitation of the genetic and exposure-history diversity represented came from the few donors.

Sequencing used immunoSEQ multiplex PCR; TCRdb keeps in-frame clones, though not all of them. The sample has about 640,000 clones, about two thirds seen once; the top ten hold around 1.8%. A remark on this clone: The antigen is unknown.

The TCR was taken from a woman in her twenties or thirties in good health. Sequencing input: memory CD4+ T cells sorted from blood. Subset in this sample: CD45RA-negative fraction.

The CDR3 loop is CASSLVAGGPGELFF. The CDR3 DNA sequence: TGTGCCAGCAGCTTAGTTGCGGGAGGACCCGGGGAGCTGTTTTTT. This chain uses TRBV11-3 with TRBJ2-2; 8 nucleotides align to TRBD2. V lost 1 base to trimming and J lost 6 bases; unmatched junction nucleotides: 4. This CDR3 has 15 amino acids. Germline V CDR1 and CDR2: SGHNT, YENEEA.